Listed below are T cell receptor beta chains from one sample, sequenced in a study of lymphopenia after photon versus proton radiotherapy. Assay: immunoSEQ multiplex PCR; the TCRdb copy retains only in-frame clones and omits some. The sample records 50,000 or so clones, more than 90% being singletons. Sequencing used peripheral blood, obtained from a patient treated with photon-based radiotherapy. All receptors come from a woman between 40 and 50 years old with cholangiocarcinoma. The CDR3 runs from the conserved cysteine through the conserved F or W. Each record gives: J gene, V gene, D gene, clone size, CDR3 DNA, CDR3 protein. The D gene is left open where the match is weak. Size values are once, few and many counts, or a class for expanded clones, and some rows have none.

j_gene: TRBJ2-1; v_gene: TRBV11-2; d_gene: NA; abundance: NA; CDR3nt: TGTGCCAGCAGCTTAGGGACTGGCTACAATGAGCAGTTCTTC; CDR3aa: CASSLGTGYNEQFF
j_gene: TRBJ1-3; v_gene: TRBV13; d_gene: TRBD1; abundance: NA; CDR3nt: TGTGCCAGCAGCTTCGGGACAGGGGGAGGAGGAAACACCATATATTTT; CDR3aa: CASSFGTGGGGNTIYF
j_gene: TRBJ1-1; v_gene: TRBV7-9; d_gene: NA; abundance: NA; CDR3nt: TGTGCCAGCAGCTTAGAGCCCGTCCAAGGGGCTTTCTTT; CDR3aa: CASSLEPVQGAFF
j_gene: TRBJ1-2; v_gene: TRBV7-9; d_gene: NA; abundance: NA; CDR3nt: TGTGCCAGCAGCTCCTCCCGGGACGGGGGGATTGGCTACACCTTC; CDR3aa: CASSSSRDGGIGYTF
j_gene: TRBJ1-6; v_gene: TRBV6-5; d_gene: TRBD1; abundance: few; CDR3nt: TGTGCCAGCAGGGATGACAGGGGAGGGTTACCCCTCCACTTT; CDR3aa: CASRDDRGGLPLHF
j_gene: TRBJ1-3; v_gene: TRBV18; d_gene: NA; abundance: NA; CDR3nt: TGTGCCAGCTCACGATCAGGGCCTGGAAACACCATATATTTT; CDR3aa: CASSRSGPGNTIYF
j_gene: TRBJ2-7; v_gene: TRBV5-6; d_gene: NA; abundance: once; CDR3nt: TGTGCCAGCAGCTTGGGACGGGGGAACTCCTACGAGCAGTACTTC; CDR3aa: CASSLGRGNSYEQYF
j_gene: TRBJ1-5; v_gene: TRBV30; d_gene: NA; abundance: NA; CDR3nt: TGTGCCTGGAGTGTATCACGGGGGGCTGGGAATCAGCCCCAGCATTTT; CDR3aa: CAWSVSRGAGNQPQHF
j_gene: TRBJ1-3; v_gene: TRBV11-3; d_gene: NA; abundance: NA; CDR3nt: TGTGCCAGCAGCTTAAACCGGGAACCTGGAAACACCATATATTTT; CDR3aa: CASSLNREPGNTIYF
j_gene: TRBJ1-5; v_gene: TRBV11-3; d_gene: NA; abundance: once; CDR3nt: TGTGCCAGCAGCTTAGATATAAGTTTCGGCGGCTATAGCAATCAGCCCCAGCATTTT; CDR3aa: CASSLDISFGGYSNQPQHF